The 15 T cell receptor beta chains below come from one sample, sequenced in a study of identical twins. MiXCR, applied by TCRdb to the 5' RACE reads, yields one record per CDR3 protein. The sample has about 890,000 distinct CDR3 sequences; around an eighth are singletons. The data were also submitted as part of a second study, on yellow fever vaccine responses in identical twins.

Material: PBMCs. The receptors here all came from a woman aged 18-29 years in good health.

The rearrangement uses TRBV7-3 and TRBJ2-5; perhaps TRBD2 as D (6 bases). The CDR3 is 15 amino acids. Trimming stripped 5 bases from V and 1 base from J, with 14 bases between. The germline V gene encodes CDR1 SGHTA and CDR2 FQGTGA. The CDR3 DNA reads as TGTGCCAGCAGCAAAGACCGGGACTCCCAAGAGACCCAGTACTTC. It specifies CASSKDRDSQETQYF.

This chain uses TRBV12-3 or TRBV12-4 with TRBJ1-3, with TRBD1 matching over 7 bases. Germline trimming cut 7 bases from V and 3 bases from J; bases unmatched to any gene: 6. The CDR3 is 14 residues long. The CDR3 nucleotides read TGTGCCAGCACCCTAGGGGGCTATGGAAACACCATATATTTT. It specifies CASTLGGYGNTIYF.

The rearrangement uses TRBV2 and TRBJ2-1; 14 nucleotides align to TRBD2. Unmatched junction bases numbered 11, after V lost 3 bases and J lost 4 bases. This CDR3 has 19 residues. Germline lookup yields CDR1 SNHLY and CDR2 FYNNEI. CDR3 sequence (DNA): TGTGCCAGCAGTGATCCCGGGACTAGCGGGAGTATGCGTTACAATGAGCAGTTCTTC. It translates to CASSDPGTSGSMRYNEQFF.

The sample holds a few counts of this clonotype. This CDR3 is CASAGGDLSQETQYF. Here the CDR3 DNA reads TGTGCCAGCGCTGGGGGGGATCTGTCCCAGGAGACCCAGTACTTC. The chain recombines TRBV28 with TRBJ2-5, with TRBD2 matching over 7 bases. J was trimmed by 5 bases and V by 8 bases; bases with no gene match: 14. This CDR3 contains 15 residues. Germline lookup yields CDR1 MDHEN and CDR2 SYDVKM. The full variable domain, in which reference TRBV28 and TRBJ2-5 provide the parts outside the CDR3, is DVKVTQSSRYLVKRTGEKVFLECVQDMDHENMFWYRQDPGLGLRLIYFSYDVKMKEKGDIPEGYSVSREKKERFSLILESASTNQTSMYLCASAGGDLSQETQYFGPGTRLLVL.

This clonotype was counted only a few times. In DNA form, the CDR3 reads TGTGCCAGCAAGGTGGGCGGTGGCTCCTACGAGCAGTACTTC. As protein: CASKVGGGSYEQYF. The chain recombines TRBV12-3 or TRBV12-4 with TRBJ2-7; D is ambiguous. V was cut by 7 bases and J by 0 bases, with 13 bases left in between. The CDR3 has 14 amino acids.

In this sample, this clonotype turned up a few times. The rearrangement links TRBV9 to TRBJ1-5; possibly TRBD1 for D (5 bases). The germline V gene encodes CDR1 SGDLS and CDR2 YYNGEE. This CDR3 is 16 amino acids long. V was trimmed by 5 bases and J by 2 bases, leaving 17 bases between them. The CDR3 DNA follows: TGTGCCAGCAGTCCCGGGGCGGGGAGGGGCAATCAGCCCCAGCATTTT. Translated: CASSPGAGRGNQPQHF. Filled out from reference TRBV9 and TRBJ1-5, the complete variable domain reads DSGVTQTPKHLITATGQRVTLRCSPRSGDLSVYWYQQSLDQGLQFLIQYYNGEERAKGNILERFSAQQFPDLHSELNLSSLELGDSALYFCASSPGAGRGNQPQHFGDGTRLSIL.

This chain connects TRBV12-3 or TRBV12-4 to TRBJ1-4, with 8 bases identical to TRBD1. The CDR3 loop spans 14 amino acids. V was clipped by 5 bases and J by 8 bases; unmatched bases: 7. CDR3 nucleotide sequence: TGTGCCAGCAGTCATGGACAGGGTTGGGAAAAACTGTTTTTT. Translated: CASSHGQGWEKLFF.

This clonotype was seen a few times. The V and J genes are TRBV10-3 and TRBJ2-7; 8 bases line up with TRBD1. The CDR3 sequence is 16 residues long. Germline CDR1 and CDR2: ENHRY and SYGVKD. With 0 bases clipped from V and 2 bases from J, the junction kept 6 bases outside the gene matches. In DNA, the CDR3 is TGTGCCATCAGTGAGTCGAACAGGGGGTCTCCCTACGAGCAGTACTTC. It encodes CAISESNRGSPYEQYF.

This clonotype was counted between two and nine times. The genes are TRBV9 and TRBJ2-3, with TRBD2 as a possible D gene (5 bases). The germline V gene has CDR1 SGDLS and CDR2 YYNGEE. The germline V and J ends were trimmed by 3 bases and 7 bases, with 9 bases remaining between them. This CDR3 is built from 12 residues. Here the CDR3 reads CASSGEGNTQYF. CDR3 DNA sequence: TGTGCCAGCAGCGGAGAGGGTAATACGCAGTATTTT.

The chain employs TRBV29-1 and TRBJ2-3; either TRBD1 or TRBD2 may fit D (5 bases each). The CDR3 extends over 13 amino acids. Germline values: CDR1 SQVTM, CDR2 ANQGSEA. The V end was cut by 3 bases, the J end by 3 bases, with 10 bases between. The DNA for the CDR3 is TGCAGCGTTGATGGGACGGCAACAGATACGCAGTATTTT. Encoded protein: CSVDGTATDTQYF.

This chain links TRBV12-3 or TRBV12-4 with TRBJ2-3, with D unclear. This CDR3 contains 13 residues. The V gene lost 8 bases and the J gene lost 2 bases, with 11 bases spanning the gap. DNA of the CDR3: TGTGCCAGCTCCAAGGGTACCACAGATACGCAGTATTTT. Amino acid sequence: CASSKGTTDTQYF.

This clonotype has at least ten counts. V and J are TRBV12-3 or TRBV12-4 and TRBJ1-1; no definite D call. Trimming took off 6 bases at V and 5 bases at J, with 7 bases between the two ends. The CDR3 extends over 11 amino acids. The CDR3 sequence: CASSERTEAFF. The CDR3 DNA sequence: TGTGCCAGCAGCGAGAGGACTGAAGCTTTCTTT.

The chain employs TRBV27 and TRBJ2-7; D is uncertain. Trimming cost V 5 bases and J 3 bases, with 20 bases left between them. CDR1 is MNHEY, CDR2 SMNVEV, per germline (reference sequence). This CDR3 contains 16 residues. The CDR3 DNA reads as TGTGCCAGCAGTCCAAACCGGGTGGCCCTAAACTACGAGCAGTACTTC. Translation gives CASSPNRVALNYEQYF.

The table lists this clonotype with many counts. CDR3 loop: CASSQRSTDTQYF. The CDR3 DNA is TGTGCCAGCAGCCAGAGATCCACAGATACGCAGTATTTT. The chain joins TRBV3-1 to TRBJ2-3, with no clear D. The CDR3 extends over 13 amino acids. V was cut by 3 bases and J by 2 bases, with 6 bases left in between. The germline gives CDR1 LGHDT, CDR2 YNNKEL (reference sequence).

This clonotype was counted between two and nine times. The chain is built from TRBV7-9 and TRBJ2-5, with D perhaps matching TRBD1 (6 bases). The germline gives CDR1 SEHNR, CDR2 FQNEAQ (reference sequence). The V gene lost 8 bases and the J gene lost 3 bases, with 13 bases spanning the gap. The length of the CDR3 is 13 residues. The chain's CDR3 is CASQDRNKETQYF. The CDR3 DNA reads as TGTGCCAGCCAGGACAGAAACAAAGAGACCCAGTACTTC.